The rows below give T cell receptor beta chains drawn from one sample of a study of technical replicates of blood from a handful of donors. TCRdb's copy holds only in-frame clones and misses some; the assay was immunoSEQ multiplex PCR. This sample has more than 70,000 clones; approximately 97% occur once, and the top ten carry over 0.2%. Material for sequencing was T cells isolated from PBMCs. The source of these receptors is a human donor in good health. Each CDR3 is given with its conserved first and last residue. The D gene is left open where the match is weak. Clone size is given for some rows only: seen once, a few or many times, or a class if the clone is expanded.

v_gene	j_gene	abundance	d_gene	CDR3nt	CDR3aa
TRBV4-1	TRBJ2-1	.	.	TGCGCCAGCAGCCAGCCAGGGGCGGGAGTTTCCTACAATGAGCAGTTCTTC	CASSQPGAGVSYNEQFF
TRBV13	TRBJ2-4	.	TRBD2	TGTGCCAGCAGCTTAGGCGAAGGGAGGGTAGAAAACATTCAGTACTTC	CASSLGEGRVENIQYF
TRBV28	TRBJ2-1	.	.	TGTGCCAGCAGTCCCGAGGTCGGAAGCTCCTACAATGAGCAGTTCTTC	CASSPEVGSSYNEQFF
TRBV25-1	TRBJ2-1	.	TRBD2	TGTGCCAGCAGTGAACTTGTAGCGGGAGAGCAGTTCTTC	CASSELVAGEQFF
TRBV29-1	TRBJ2-5	.	.	TGCAGCGTTGTAGGAGGGAGAGGGGCAGAGACCCAGTACTTC	CSVVGGRGAETQYF
TRBV7-9	TRBJ1-1	.	.	TGTGCCAGCAGCCCCAGGGGAATGAACACTGAAGCTTTCTTT	CASSPRGMNTEAFF
TRBV6-5	TRBJ1-6	.	.	TGTGCCAGCAGTAGAACGTGGGGGGAGAATTCACCCCTCCACTTT	CASSRTWGENSPLHF
TRBV10-3	TRBJ1-4	.	.	TGTGCCATCAAGCAGGGTCACTATGAAAAACTGTTTTTT	CAIKQGHYEKLFF
TRBV4-1	TRBJ1-1	.	.	TGCGCCAGCAGCCAAGAGTACAGCTGGAACACTGAAGCTTTCTTT	CASSQEYSWNTEAFF
TRBV27	TRBJ1-1	.	.	TGTGCCAGCAGTTTAACCGGACAGAACACTGAAGCTTTCTTT	CASSLTGQNTEAFF
TRBV7-9	TRBJ1-2	.	.	TGTGCCAGCCAGAATTCTGGGGGCGGCGGCTACACCTTC	CASQNSGGGGYTF
TRBV10-3	TRBJ2-5	.	.	TGTGCCATCAGTGAGTTCAGACAAGAGACCCAGTACTTC	CAISEFRQETQYF
TRBV7-2	TRBJ2-7	.	.	TGTGCCAGCAGCTTCGCCTACGAGCAGTACTTC	CASSFAYEQYF
TRBV29-1	TRBJ1-2	.	.	TGCAGCGTGAACAGGGATAACTATGGCTACACCTTC	CSVNRDNYGYTF
TRBV29-1	TRBJ2-1	.	TRBD2	TGCAGCGTTGACGATCTGGCGGGAGAAAATGAGCAGTTCTTC	CSVDDLAGENEQFF
TRBV7-2	TRBJ2-4	.	TRBD2	TGTGCCAGCAGCTTAGCGGGACTAGACATTCAGTACTTC	CASSLAGLDIQYF
TRBV6-5	TRBJ2-1	.	.	TGTGCCAGCAGTTACTCTTCGGGGGAGACGAATGAGCAGTTCTTC	CASSYSSGETNEQFF
TRBV18	TRBJ2-4	.	TRBD1	TGTGCCAGCTCACCATACACAGGGGGCGCCGGCAAAAACATTCAGTACTTC	CASSPYTGGAGKNIQYF
TRBV11-2	TRBJ2-3	.	.	TGTGCCAGCAGCTGGGGGCAGACAGATACGCAGTATTTT	CASSWGQTDTQYF
TRBV19	TRBJ1-6	.	.	TGTGCCAGTAGTACCCGGGGAGTTATGAATTCACCCCTCCACTTT	CASSTRGVMNSPLHF
TRBV27	TRBJ2-7	.	TRBD1	TGTGCCAGCAGTCCCCCACCCGACAGGGTATACGAGCAGTACTTC	CASSPPPDRVYEQYF
TRBV30	TRBJ1-6	.	TRBD1	TGTGCCTGGAGCGCTGACAGGGACAATTCACCCCTCCACTTT	CAWSADRDNSPLHF
TRBV5-6	TRBJ1-5	.	TRBD1	TGTGCCAGCAGCTCGATAGGGGGCGGTAGCAATCAGCCCCAGCATTTT	CASSSIGGGSNQPQHF
TRBV6-1	TRBJ2-3	.	TRBD2	TGTGCCAGCAGTGAGGAAACTAGCGGGAGGGCCTCAGATACGCAGTATTTT	CASSEETSGRASDTQYF
TRBV4-2	TRBJ1-5	.	TRBD1	TGTGCCAGCAGCCCACAGGGGGCGGGCAATCAGCCCCAGCATTTT	CASSPQGAGNQPQHF
TRBV6-5	TRBJ1-6	.	.	TGTGCCAGCAGTTACACCAGGGTTTACTATAATTCACCCCTCCACTTT	CASSYTRVYYNSPLHF
TRBV30	TRBJ1-5	.	TRBD1	TGTGCCTGGGCCGGGACAGGGGGTCAGCCCCAGCATTTT	CAWAGTGGQPQHF
TRBV6-1	TRBJ2-5	.	TRBD1	TGTGCCAGCAGTGAGGGGACAGGGGGCGCGGTTCAAGAGACCCAGTACTTC	CASSEGTGGAVQETQYF
TRBV4-1	TRBJ1-1	.	.	TGCGCCAGCAGCCAGGACATAGGCACTGAAGCTTTCTTT	CASSQDIGTEAFF
TRBV5-4	TRBJ2-1	.	.	TGTGCCAGCAGACCCACTAGTTCGTCTGAGCAGTTCTTC	CASRPTSSSEQFF
TRBV11-2	TRBJ2-7	.	TRBD2	TGTGCCAGCAGCTTAGTAGGGCTAGCGGATTCGGCCTACGAGCAGTACTTC	CASSLVGLADSAYEQYF
TRBV11-1	TRBJ2-5	once	.	TGTGCCAGCAGCTTGGAGGGGGGGGAGACCCAGTACTTC	CASSLEGGETQYF
TRBV4-2	TRBJ1-5	.	.	TGTGCCAGCAGCCGTACAGGAGATTGGACTCAGCCCCAGCATTTT	CASSRTGDWTQPQHF
TRBV25-1	TRBJ2-5	.	TRBD1	TGTGCCAGCAGTGGTTCAGGGGGAGAGACCCAGTACTTC	CASSGSGGETQYF
TRBV4-1	TRBJ2-3	.	.	TGCGCCAGCAGCCATCTCTCGGGGACAGATACGCAGTATTTT	CASSHLSGTDTQYF
TRBV20-1	TRBJ2-1	once	.	TGCAGTGCTAGTGAGGGCGGACGGGGGTTCTTC	CSASEGGRGFF
TRBV5-4	TRBJ2-1	.	TRBD2	TGTGCCAGCAGCTTGTCGGCAGTCGGGAGGCATGAGCAGTTCTTC	CASSLSAVGRHEQFF
TRBV6-5	TRBJ1-2	once	TRBD1	TGTGCCAGCAGGCAGAGGACAGGCCACAAATTCAACACCTTC	CASRQRTGHKFNTF
TRBV29-1	TRBJ2-1	.	.	TGCAGCGTTGGGGACTCCGCGAATGAGCAGTTCTTC	CSVGDSANEQFF
TRBV5-1	TRBJ2-5	once	TRBD2	TGCGCCAGCAGCTTGGAGGGGACTAGCGGGAGAAAGACCCAGTACTTC	CASSLEGTSGRKTQYF
TRBV28	TRBJ1-1	.	.	TGTGCCAGCAGGCCCAGGGACACTGAAGCTTTCTTT	CASRPRDTEAFF
TRBV29-1	TRBJ2-1	.	TRBD2	TGCAGCGTTGAAGTGGCCGCTGGCGGGAGGTCAGGTGAGCAGTTCTTC	CSVEVAAGGRSGEQFF
TRBV6-5	TRBJ2-7	once	.	TGTGCCAGCAGTTCCCCCGGACTTCTCTCCTACGAGCAGTACTTC	CASSSPGLLSYEQYF
TRBV14	TRBJ2-1	.	.	TGTGCCAGCAGCCAAGAGGCGGGTCAGAGCTACAATGAGCAGTTCTTC	CASSQEAGQSYNEQFF